This entry lists 22 T cell receptor beta chains sequenced from one sample in a study of CD8+ T cells in alopecia areata. Cell sorting was performed on pooled cutaneous lymph node cells with CD4, CD8alpha, NKG2D, NKG2ACE and other markers. Extracted RNA was reverse transcribed into cDNA, the sequencing template. Sequencing was performed with immunoSEQ multiplex PCR; in TCRdb, only in-frame clones are kept and a portion is missing. This set yields over 250,000 clones and no singletons; the top ten hold roughly 1.2%. Specimen: CD4+ T cells sorted from a lymph node. Receptor source: a C3H/HeJ mouse with alopecia areata. MHC haplotype of the mouse line: H2-k.

There are a few counts of this clone. Genes here carry mouse names. The CDR3 extends 4 residues past the end of the read, so its final part is completed from the germline J gene. The chain links TRBV13-2 to TRBJ2-2; possible D gene TRBD1, 6 bases. CDR1 and CDR2 (germline): NNHNN, SYGAGS (reference sequence). The CDR3 spans 14 residues. The sequenced part of the CDR3 DNA is TGTGCCAGCGGTGATGCACAGGGCGGCGGG. It yields the protein CASGDAQGGG. The whole CDR3 sequence reads CASGDAQGGGQLYF.

As regards this clone: Gene and germline names: mouse. Coverage ceases 4 residues before the CDR3 finishes, and the germline J gene fills in the end. The chain combines TRBV13-2 with TRBJ2-5; TRBD1 agrees at 11 bases. Germline CDR1 NNHNN, CDR2 SYGAGS (reference sequence). The CDR3 contains 14 residues. The CDR3 region is CASGARDRGDTQYF. The part of the CDR3 DNA that was read is TGTGCCAGCGGTGCCCGGGACAGGGGGGAC.

This clone was counted only a few times. Genes and germline come from the mouse. The observed sequence ends 4 residues before the CDR3 terminus, with the missing tail filled in from the germline J gene. Other DNA sequences from this sample encode an identical CDR3 as well. The rearrangement joins TRBV1 to TRBJ2-2, with 7 bases fitting TRBD2. The CDR3 is made up of 15 amino acids. Germline V gene sequence: CDR1 NSQYPW, CDR2 LRSPGD (reference sequence). Germline trimming cut 3 bases from V and 0 bases from J; bases unmatched to any gene: 1. CDR3 DNA (partial): TGCACCTGCAGTGCGGACTGGACAAACACCGGG. It encodes CTCSADWTNTG. The CDR3, in full, reads CTCSADWTNTGQLYF.

With regard to this clone: Mouse gene names and germline throughout. The read ends 4 residues shy of where the CDR3 ends; the end is completed using the germline J gene. Other DNA sequences in the sample encode the same CDR3. This chain joins TRBV16 and TRBJ2-3, with 11 bases aligning to TRBD2. The germline V gene has CDR1 SGHSA and CDR2 FRNQAP. This CDR3 region has 20 residues. Germline trimming cut 3 bases from V and 0 bases from J; bases unmatched to any gene: 14. CDR3 DNA (partial): TGTGCAAGCAGCTTCCCGGACTGGGGGGAAGGAGGGAGTAGTGCAGAA. This translates into CASSFPDWGEGGSSAE. The whole CDR3 sequence is CASSFPDWGEGGSSAETLYF.

The table lists this clone with a few counts. Mouse gene names apply. Read sequence stops 4 residues before the CDR3 end, and the germline J gene provides the missing end. The chain links TRBV1 to TRBJ2-3; D ambiguous. The V end lost 0 bases, the J end lost 0 bases, and 10 bases lay between the germline ends. CDR3 length: 16 residues. From germline, CDR1 is NSQYPW and CDR2 LRSPGD (reference sequence). The covered CDR3 bases are TGCACCTGCAGTGCAGATCCACAGCCTAGTGCAGAA. Its translation: CTCSADPQPSAE. The CDR3 reads in full as CTCSADPQPSAETLYF.

A note on this clone: Here the gene names and germline are mouse. The CDR3 is cut off 4 residues early in the read; its end comes from the germline J gene. The V and J genes are TRBV13-1 and TRBJ2-4; D unclear. This CDR3 has 15 amino acids. Trimming cost V 0 bases and J 0 bases, with 8 bases left between them. Looked up from germline, CDR1 is NSHNY and CDR2 is SYGAGN. CDR3 bases read: TGTGCCAGCAGTGATGCAAACTTGAGTCAAAAC. Translating gives CASSDANLSQN. The full-length CDR3 reads as CASSDANLSQNTLYF.

This clone came up a few times. Any gene name here is a mouse gene name. The CDR3 extends 4 residues past the end of the read, so its final part is completed from the germline J gene. Distinct nucleotide sequences in the sample also encode this CDR3. This chain connects TRBV13-1 to TRBJ1-1, with TRBD1 matching over 8 bases. CDR3 size: 14 residues. The junction had 1 base not matched to a gene; V was cut back by 3 bases and J by 0 bases. Germline CDR1 and CDR2: NSHNY and SYGAGN. The CDR3 reads CASSAGGANTEVFF. Incomplete CDR3 DNA: TGTGCCAGCAGTGCAGGGGGCGCAAACACA.

A remark on this clone: Mouse gene names apply. The read comes to an end 4 residues before the CDR3 does, leaving the germline J gene to fill in the end. Other DNA variants within this sample encode the same CDR3. The V call is TRBV1, the J call TRBJ2-1; a possible D gene is TRBD1 (5 bases). This CDR3 contains 16 residues. Germline assignment: CDR1 NSQYPW and CDR2 LRSPGD (reference sequence). V was pared by 0 bases and J by 1 base, with 10 bases between. The CDR3 here is CTCSADRRANYAEQFF. Partial CDR3 DNA: TGCACCTGCAGTGCAGATCGCAGGGCAAACTATGCT.

This clone was counted between two and nine times. Gene names follow the mouse nomenclature. The read halts 4 residues ahead of the CDR3 end, with the missing end drawn from the germline J gene. This chain uses TRBV17 with TRBJ2-7; 12 nucleotides line up with TRBD2. CDR3 length: 17 residues. With 2 bases clipped from V and 3 bases from J, the junction kept 8 bases outside the gene matches. From germline, CDR1 is MNHDT and CDR2 YYDKIL. The CDR3 protein is CASSRPSRLGGRYEQYF. The CDR3 bases that were read are TGTGCTAGCAGTAGACCCTCCCGACTGGGGGGGCGCTAT.

Remarks on this clone: A read error is possible here, since a much larger clone lies one base away. Gene names denote mouse genes. The CDR3 goes on 4 residues after the read ends, and that part is filled in from the germline J gene. The chain recombines TRBV4 with TRBJ1-2; D may be TRBD1 (5 bases). Trimming took off 3 bases at V and 0 bases at J, with 8 bases between the two ends. The CDR3 covers 14 residues. Germline values: CDR1 LGHDT, CDR2 YNNKQL (reference sequence). CDR3 DNA, as far as it was read: TGTGCCAGCAGCTACAGGGTTGCAAACTCC. Protein product: CASSYRVANS. In full, the CDR3 reads CASSYRVANSDYTF.

There are many counts of this clone. Gene labels here are mouse ones. The CDR3 end lies 3 residues beyond the end of the read and is filled in from the germline J gene. The sample holds other DNA sequences that translate to the same CDR3. This sequence joins TRBV14 and TRBJ1-6; 7 nucleotides agree with TRBD1. TRBJ1-6 is an open reading frame whose function is uncertain. The CDR3 is 14 amino acids. CDR1 SGHDT and CDR2 FRDEAV come from the germline V gene. J gave up 5 bases and V 4 bases, and 3 bases lay outside the gene matches. Partial CDR3 DNA: TGTGCCAGCAGTCTTGGGACAGATAATTCGCCC. It is translated as CASSLGTDNSP. The entire CDR3 protein is CASSLGTDNSPLYF.

This clone was picked up a small number of times. Gene names and germline match the mouse. Read coverage stops 4 residues before the CDR3 terminus; the germline J gene supplies the remainder. This sequence joins TRBV13-1 and TRBJ1-2, with 9 bases identical to TRBD1. CDR1 is NSHNY, CDR2 SYGAGN, per germline. This CDR3 comprises 15 residues. After removal of 4 bases from V and 0 bases from J, the junction contained 4 bases not matched to a gene. The CDR3: CASSKTGGANSDYTF. Partial CDR3 DNA: TGTGCCAGCAGTAAGACAGGGGGTGCAAACTCC.

This clone has more than one count but fewer than ten. Gene names and germline refer to mouse. The CDR3 extends 4 residues past the end of the read, so its final part is completed from the germline J gene. The chain joins TRBV13-2 to TRBJ2-1, with 12 bases lining up with TRBD1. CDR1 NNHNN and CDR2 SYGAGS come from the germline V gene (reference sequence). The ends lost 2 bases at V and 3 bases at J; junction bases unmatched: 3. This CDR3 comprises 16 residues. CDR3 in amino acids: CASGEPGQGAYAEQFF. The sequenced CDR3 bases are TGTGCCAGCGGTGAACCGGGACAGGGGGCCTATGCT.

This clone occurred a few times. The genes and germline here are from mouse. The CDR3 extends 4 residues past the end of the read, so its final part is completed from the germline J gene. The genes are TRBV1 and TRBJ2-3, with 11 bases matching TRBD1. Losses at the gene ends were 0 bases for V and 0 bases for J; bases not matched to a gene: 5. The germline V gene has CDR1 NSQYPW and CDR2 LRSPGD (reference sequence). CDR3 length: 18 amino acids. The CDR3 DNA, read in part, is TGCACCTGCAGTGCAGATGAGGGACAGGGGGAAAGTGCAGAA. Translated, it gives CTCSADEGQGESAE. The complete CDR3 protein is CTCSADEGQGESAETLYF.

This clone has at least ten counts. Genes and germline are mouse. The read terminates 4 residues ahead of where the CDR3 ends, so the germline J gene completes it. The rearrangement joins TRBV13-3 to TRBJ2-1; TRBD2 matches 9 bases. This CDR3 comprises 13 residues. Unmatched junction bases numbered 0, after V lost 3 bases and J lost 5 bases. Germline V gene data show CDR1 as NNHDY and CDR2 as SYVADS. The CDR3 is CASSGLGDAEQFF. The covered CDR3 bases are TGTGCCAGCAGTGGACTGGGGGATGCT.

This clone has a handful of counts. The gene names here belong to mouse. The CDR3 end is not reached by the read, which stops 4 residues before it; the germline J gene fills it in. This chain uses TRBV13-2 with TRBJ2-1; 10 nucleotides line up with TRBD2. The CDR3 runs 16 residues. J lost 3 bases, V lost 5 bases, and 8 bases had no gene match. Germline V CDR1 and CDR2: NNHNN, SYGAGS (reference sequence). CDR3 bases read: TGTGCCAGCGGGAGGGCTGGGGGGGCCCCCTATGCT. It codes for CASGRAGGAPYA. The complete CDR3 sequence is CASGRAGGAPYAEQFF.

About this clone: These gene names are mouse names. The CDR3 goes on 4 residues after the read ends, and that part is filled in from the germline J gene. Distinct nucleotide sequences in the sample also encode this CDR3. The chain couples TRBV5 to TRBJ2-7, with TRBD2 matching 8 bases. V lost 4 bases and J lost 0; bases outside the gene matches: 5. The CDR3 has 15 residues. The germline CDR1 and CDR2 sequences are LGHNA and YNLKQL (reference sequence). The sequenced CDR3 bases are TGTGCCAGCAGCCCACGACTGGGGAGCTCCTAT. It translates to CASSPRLGSSY. The full-length CDR3 reads as CASSPRLGSSYEQYF.

This clone occurred a few times. Germline and genes here are mouse. The read ends 3 residues shy of where the CDR3 ends; the end is completed using the germline J gene. This chain uses TRBV19 with TRBJ1-6; 7 nucleotides align to TRBD1. TRBJ1-6 is classed as an ORF, of uncertain function. CDR3 length: 14 amino acids. From germline, CDR1 is FNHDT and CDR2 SITEND (reference sequence). V dropped 5 bases and J dropped 6; count of bases not matched to a gene: 5. The CDR3 sequence is CASRPGTANSPLYF. The sequenced CDR3 bases are TGTGCCAGCAGGCCCGGGACAGCTAATTCGCCC.

As regards this clone: Germline and genes: mouse. The read comes to an end 4 residues before the CDR3 does, leaving the germline J gene to fill in the end. The chain combines TRBV19 with TRBJ2-7; 7 positions match TRBD2. The germline CDR1 and CDR2 sequences are FNHDT and SITEND (reference sequence). CDR3 length: 13 amino acids. Trimming removed 4 bases from V and 1 base from J; junction bases left unmatched: 2. CDR3 DNA, as far as it was read: TGTGCCAGCAGTCACTGGGGTTCCTAT. This sequence encodes CASSHWGSY. The full CDR3 reads CASSHWGSYEQYF.

Worth noting for this clone: Mouse germline and gene names are used. Read coverage stops 4 residues before the CDR3 terminus; the germline J gene supplies the remainder. Distinct nucleotide sequences in the sample also encode this CDR3. The rearrangement links TRBV13-1 to TRBJ2-2; TRBD2 is a possible D gene (6 bases). This CDR3 region has 15 residues. Germline CDR1 is NSHNY and CDR2 is SYGAGN. The V end lost 2 bases, the J end lost 0 bases, and 8 bases lay between the germline ends. The CDR3 sequence: CASSELGANTGQLYF. The part of the CDR3 DNA that was read is TGTGCCAGCAGTGAACTGGGTGCAAACACCGGG.

This clone has a count of ten or more. Genes here carry mouse names. The CDR3 end falls 4 residues outside the read, so it is completed with the germline J gene. The rearrangement joins TRBV1 to TRBJ2-3; 9 bases map to TRBD2. From germline, CDR1 is NSQYPW and CDR2 LRSPGD (reference sequence). This CDR3 has 15 amino acids. V shed 3 bases, J shed 3 bases, and the junction held 4 bases outside the gene matches. The CDR3 spells CTCSAPGGVAETLYF. The sequenced part of the CDR3 DNA is TGCACCTGCAGTGCCCCTGGGGGGGTAGCAGAA.

This clone was found a few times. Genes and germline are mouse. Read sequence stops 4 residues before the CDR3 end, and the germline J gene provides the missing end. The genes are TRBV13-3 and TRBJ2-2; the match to TRBD2 covers 14 bases. With V trimmed by 3 bases and J by 3 bases, 4 bases remained unmatched. This CDR3 comprises 17 residues. In germline, CDR1 is NNHDY, CDR2 SYVADS. The CDR3 region is CASSGDWGGADTGQLYF. CDR3 bases read: TGTGCCAGCAGTGGGGACTGGGGGGGCGCGGACACCGGG.